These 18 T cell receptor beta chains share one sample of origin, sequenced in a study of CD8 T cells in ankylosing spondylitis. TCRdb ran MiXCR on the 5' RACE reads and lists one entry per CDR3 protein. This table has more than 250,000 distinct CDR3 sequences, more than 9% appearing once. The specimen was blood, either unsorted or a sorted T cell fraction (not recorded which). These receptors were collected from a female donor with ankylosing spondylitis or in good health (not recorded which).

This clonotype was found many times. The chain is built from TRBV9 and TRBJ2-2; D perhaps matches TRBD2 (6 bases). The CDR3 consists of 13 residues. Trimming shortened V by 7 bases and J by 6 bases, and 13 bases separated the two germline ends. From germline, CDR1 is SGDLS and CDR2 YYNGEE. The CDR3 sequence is CASHVGEAGELFF. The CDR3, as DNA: TGTGCCAGCCACGTGGGGGAGGCCGGGGAGCTGTTTTTT.

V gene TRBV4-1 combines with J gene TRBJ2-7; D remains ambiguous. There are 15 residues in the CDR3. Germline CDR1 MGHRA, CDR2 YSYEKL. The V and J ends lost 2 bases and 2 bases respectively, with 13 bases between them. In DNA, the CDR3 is TGCGCCAGCAGCCAAACCGGCCCTAGGGCCTACGAGCAGTACTTC. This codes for CASSQTGPRAYEQYF.

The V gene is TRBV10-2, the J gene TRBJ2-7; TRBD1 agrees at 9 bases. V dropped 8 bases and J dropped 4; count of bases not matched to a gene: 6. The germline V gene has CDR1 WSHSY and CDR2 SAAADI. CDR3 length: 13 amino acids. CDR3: CASGEQGAYEQYF. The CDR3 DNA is TGCGCCAGCGGAGAACAGGGGGCATACGAGCAGTACTTC.

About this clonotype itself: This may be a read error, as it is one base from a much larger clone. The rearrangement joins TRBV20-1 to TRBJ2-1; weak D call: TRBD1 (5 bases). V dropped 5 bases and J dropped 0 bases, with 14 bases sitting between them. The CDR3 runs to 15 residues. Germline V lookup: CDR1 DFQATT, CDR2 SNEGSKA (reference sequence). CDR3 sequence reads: CSAHPADSSYNEQFF. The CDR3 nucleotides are TGCAGTGCTCATCCAGCAGACAGCTCCTACAATGAGCAGTTCTTC.

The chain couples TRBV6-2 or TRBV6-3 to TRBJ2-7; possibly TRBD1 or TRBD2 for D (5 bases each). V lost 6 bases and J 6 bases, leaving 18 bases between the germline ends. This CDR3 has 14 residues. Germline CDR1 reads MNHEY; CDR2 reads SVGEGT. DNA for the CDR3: TGTGCCAGCAGACCCGGGACCTCACCGTCCGAGCAGTACTTC. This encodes CASRPGTSPSEQYF.

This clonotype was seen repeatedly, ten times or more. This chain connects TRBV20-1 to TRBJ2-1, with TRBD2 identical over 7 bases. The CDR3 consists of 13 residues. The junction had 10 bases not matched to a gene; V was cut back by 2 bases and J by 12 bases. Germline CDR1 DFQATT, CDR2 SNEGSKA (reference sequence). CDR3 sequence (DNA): TGCAGTGCTAGAAGCCTAGCGGAAAAATTGCAGTTCTTC. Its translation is CSARSLAEKLQFF.

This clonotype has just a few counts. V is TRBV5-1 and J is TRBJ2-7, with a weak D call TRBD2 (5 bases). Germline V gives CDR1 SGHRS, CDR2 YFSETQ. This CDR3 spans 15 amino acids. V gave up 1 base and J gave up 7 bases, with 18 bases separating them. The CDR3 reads CASSLYDGRTGEQYF. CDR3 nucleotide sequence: TGCGCCAGCAGCTTGTACGACGGACGTACGGGGGAGCAGTACTTC.

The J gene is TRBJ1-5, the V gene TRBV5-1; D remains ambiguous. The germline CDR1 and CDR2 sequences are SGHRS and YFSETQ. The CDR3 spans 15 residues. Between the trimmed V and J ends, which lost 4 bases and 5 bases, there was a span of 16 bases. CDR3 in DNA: TGCGCCAGCAGCCCCGGGCCTAGGAGGGATCAGCCCCAGCATTTT. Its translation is CASSPGPRRDQPQHF.

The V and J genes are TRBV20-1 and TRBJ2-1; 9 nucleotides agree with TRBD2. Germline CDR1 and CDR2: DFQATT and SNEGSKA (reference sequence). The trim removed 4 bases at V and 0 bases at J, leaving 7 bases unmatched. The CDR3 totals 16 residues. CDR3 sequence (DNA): TGCAGTGCTACCCCGACTAGCGGCCCCTCCTACAATGAGCAGTTCTTC. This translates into CSATPTSGPSYNEQFF.

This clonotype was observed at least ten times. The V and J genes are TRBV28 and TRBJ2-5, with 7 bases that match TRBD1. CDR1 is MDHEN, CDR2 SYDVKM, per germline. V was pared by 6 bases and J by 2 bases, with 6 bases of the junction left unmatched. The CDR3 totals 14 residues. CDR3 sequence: CASRGTVPQETQYF. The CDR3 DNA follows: TGTGCCAGCAGGGGGACAGTGCCTCAAGAGACCCAGTACTTC.

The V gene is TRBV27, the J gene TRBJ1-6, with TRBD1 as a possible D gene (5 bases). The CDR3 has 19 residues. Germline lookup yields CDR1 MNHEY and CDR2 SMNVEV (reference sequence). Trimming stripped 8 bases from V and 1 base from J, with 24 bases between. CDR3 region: CASGSFVDSHPSYNSPLHF. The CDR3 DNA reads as TGTGCCAGCGGATCATTTGTTGACAGTCACCCGTCCTATAATTCACCCCTCCACTTT.

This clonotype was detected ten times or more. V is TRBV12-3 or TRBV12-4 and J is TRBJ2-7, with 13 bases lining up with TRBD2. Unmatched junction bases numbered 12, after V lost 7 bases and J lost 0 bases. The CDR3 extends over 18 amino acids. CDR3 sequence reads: CASTRGRTSGRSSYEQYF. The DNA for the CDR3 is TGTGCCAGCACTCGAGGTAGGACTAGCGGGAGAAGCTCCTACGAGCAGTACTTC.

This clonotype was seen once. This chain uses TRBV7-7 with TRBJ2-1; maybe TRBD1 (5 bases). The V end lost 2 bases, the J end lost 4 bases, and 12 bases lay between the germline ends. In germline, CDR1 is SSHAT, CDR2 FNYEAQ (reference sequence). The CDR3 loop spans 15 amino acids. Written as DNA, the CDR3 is TGTGCCAGCAGCTTAAGCCCAGGGTCATACAATGAGCAGTTCTTC. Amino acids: CASSLSPGSYNEQFF.

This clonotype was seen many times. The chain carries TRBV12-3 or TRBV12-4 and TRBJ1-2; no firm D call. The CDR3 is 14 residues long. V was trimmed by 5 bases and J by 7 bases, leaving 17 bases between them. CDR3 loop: CASSREALLGGYTF. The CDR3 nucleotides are TGTGCCAGCAGTCGAGAGGCTCTCCTAGGTGGCTACACCTTC.

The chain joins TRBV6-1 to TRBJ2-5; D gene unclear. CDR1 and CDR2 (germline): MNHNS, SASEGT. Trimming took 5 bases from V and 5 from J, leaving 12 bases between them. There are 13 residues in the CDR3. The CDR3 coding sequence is TGTGCCAGCAGTCCCGACTCCAGGGAGACCCAGTACTTC. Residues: CASSPDSRETQYF.

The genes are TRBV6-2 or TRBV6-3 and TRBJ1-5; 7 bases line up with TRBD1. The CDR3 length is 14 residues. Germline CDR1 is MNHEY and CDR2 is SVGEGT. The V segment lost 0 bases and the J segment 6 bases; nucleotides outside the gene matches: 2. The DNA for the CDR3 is TGTGCCAGCAGTTACTCGACAGGGTCTCAGCCCCAGCATTTT. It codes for CASSYSTGSQPQHF.

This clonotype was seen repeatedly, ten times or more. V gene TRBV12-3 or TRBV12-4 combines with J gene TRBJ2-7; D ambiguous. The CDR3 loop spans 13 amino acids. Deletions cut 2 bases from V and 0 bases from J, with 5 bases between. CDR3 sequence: CASSLTLSYEQYF. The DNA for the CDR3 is TGTGCCAGCAGTTTAACCCTCTCCTACGAGCAGTACTTC.

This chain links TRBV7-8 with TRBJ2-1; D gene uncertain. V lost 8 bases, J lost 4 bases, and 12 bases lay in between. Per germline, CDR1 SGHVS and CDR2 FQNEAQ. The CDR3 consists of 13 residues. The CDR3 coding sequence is TGTGCCAGCGCTGAGGCGAGGTACAATGAGCAGTTCTTC. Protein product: CASAEARYNEQFF.